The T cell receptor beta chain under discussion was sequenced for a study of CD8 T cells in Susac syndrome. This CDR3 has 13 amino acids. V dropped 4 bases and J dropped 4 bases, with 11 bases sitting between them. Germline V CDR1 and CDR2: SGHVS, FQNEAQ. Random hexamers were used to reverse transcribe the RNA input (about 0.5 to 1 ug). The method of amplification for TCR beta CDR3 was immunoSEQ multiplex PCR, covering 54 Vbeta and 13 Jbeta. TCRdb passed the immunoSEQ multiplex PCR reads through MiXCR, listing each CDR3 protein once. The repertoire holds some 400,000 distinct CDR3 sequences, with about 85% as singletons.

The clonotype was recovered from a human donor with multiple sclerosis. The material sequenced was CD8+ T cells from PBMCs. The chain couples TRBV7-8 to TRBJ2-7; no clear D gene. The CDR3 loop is CASSSNTPYEQYF. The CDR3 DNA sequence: TGTGCCAGCAGCTCGAATACCCCTTACGAGCAGTACTTC.